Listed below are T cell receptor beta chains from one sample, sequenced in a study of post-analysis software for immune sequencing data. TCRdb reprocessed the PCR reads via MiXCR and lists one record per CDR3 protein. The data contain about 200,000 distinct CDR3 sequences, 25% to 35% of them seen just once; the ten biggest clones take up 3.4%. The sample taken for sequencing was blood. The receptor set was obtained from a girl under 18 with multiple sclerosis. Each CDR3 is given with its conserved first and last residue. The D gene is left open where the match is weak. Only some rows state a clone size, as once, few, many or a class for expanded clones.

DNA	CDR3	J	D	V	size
TGTGCCATCAGTGAATCGCCGGGAGTGGGCACTGAAGCTTTCTTT	CAISESPGVGTEAFF	TRBJ1-1	-	TRBV10-3	-
TGCGCCAGCAGCATTGGACCCCACTCTGGAAACACCATATATTTT	CASSIGPHSGNTIYF	TRBJ1-3	-	TRBV5-1	-
TGTGCCAGCGGAGAACAAGGGACAGGGCAGGGTTCACCCCTCCACTTT	CASGEQGTGQGSPLHF	TRBJ1-6	-	TRBV21-1	-
TGCGCCAGCAGCCAAGGGGACAGGGGCGAAAAACTGTTTTTT	CASSQGDRGEKLFF	TRBJ1-4	TRBD1	TRBV4-1	many
TGTGCCAGCAGCTTACGGGATGCAAGTGAGACCTACGAGCAGTACTTC	CASSLRDASETYEQYF	TRBJ2-7	-	TRBV7-2	-
TGTGCCAGCAGTTTGGCACTAACAAATGAGCAGTTCTTC	CASSLALTNEQFF	TRBJ2-1	-	TRBV28	-
TGTGCCAGCAGTTTCCCTACGGTGAGCGGGAGGTCAAGCTCCTACGATGAGCAGTTCTTC	CASSFPTVSGRSSSYDEQFF	TRBJ2-1	TRBD2	TRBV28	few
TGTGCCAGCAGCCCCAGGGGAACGGGCGAGCAGTACTTC	CASSPRGTGEQYF	TRBJ2-7	-	TRBV11-2	many
TGTGCCAGCGTCAAACGGGGGGGAAAAGAGACCCAGTACTTC	CASVKRGGKETQYF	TRBJ2-5	TRBD2	TRBV28	-
TGTGCCAGCAGCCGCCCGGTGGAAGGGGTAGACACCGGGGAGCTGTTTTTT	CASSRPVEGVDTGELFF	TRBJ2-2	-	TRBV5-1	-
TGCAGTGCTACCGGACTAGCGATGAGCTCCTACAATGAGCAGTTCTTC	CSATGLAMSSYNEQFF	TRBJ2-1	TRBD2	TRBV20-1	many
TGCAGTGCTAGATTGGGCGGGAAATCCTACGAGCAGTACTTC	CSARLGGKSYEQYF	TRBJ2-7	-	TRBV20-1	many
TGTGCCAGCAGTTTACGACAGGGTATTGGTGGCTACACCTTC	CASSLRQGIGGYTF	TRBJ1-2	TRBD1	TRBV27	many
TGCAGCGGGAACGGACAGGGAGTAGATACGCAGTATTTT	CSGNGQGVDTQYF	TRBJ2-3	TRBD1	TRBV29-1	many
TGTGCCAGTAGTATTAACATGAACACTGAAGCTTTCTTT	CASSINMNTEAFF	TRBJ1-1	-	TRBV19	-
TGTGCCAGCAGTTTTTTTACTAGCCACGCGACTAGCCGGTTGGAGCAGTTCTTC	CASSFFTSHATSRLEQFF	TRBJ2-1	TRBD2	TRBV27	few
TGTGCCAGCAGCGCAGGGACAGAAGATACGCAGTATTTT	CASSAGTEDTQYF	TRBJ2-3	TRBD1	TRBV5-4	many
TGTGCCAGCAGTAGCTTGTCAGGGGGCTACACTGAAGCTTTCTTT	CASSSLSGGYTEAFF	TRBJ1-1	TRBD1	TRBV12-3/TRBV12-4	-
TGTGCCAGCTCTCAGGGGGCCACTGAAGCTTTCTTT	CASSQGATEAFF	TRBJ1-1	TRBD1	TRBV9	-
TGTGCCAGCAGCTTTGGGACAGGGTTGACAGATACGCAGTATTTT	CASSFGTGLTDTQYF	TRBJ2-3	TRBD1	TRBV11-2	-
TGCGCCAGCAGTACCGACAGGCCGGACACTGAAGCTTTCTTT	CASSTDRPDTEAFF	TRBJ1-1	-	TRBV5-1	few
TGTGCCAGTAGGACAGGGACAACCCTATACGAGCAGTACTTC	CASRTGTTLYEQYF	TRBJ2-7	TRBD1	TRBV28	many
TGCAGCGTTGACAGTTCCTCCGGGACTAGCGTTTACAATGAGCAGTTCTTC	CSVDSSSGTSVYNEQFF	TRBJ2-1	TRBD2	TRBV29-1	many
TGTGCCAGCTCAAAACGACTAGCGGAACCCACAGATACGCAGTATTTT	CASSKRLAEPTDTQYF	TRBJ2-3	TRBD2	TRBV18	-
TGCAGTGCTGTCGGGAGGGGAATATCCTACAATGAGCAGTTCTTC	CSAVGRGISYNEQFF	TRBJ2-1	TRBD2	TRBV20-1	many
TGTGCCAGCAGTTTACGGGAGGGGCCCGAGCAGTACTTC	CASSLREGPEQYF	TRBJ2-7	TRBD2	TRBV6-2/TRBV6-3	-
TGTGCCAGCAGGGGGAGGAGATCCTACAATGAGCAGTTCTTC	CASRGRRSYNEQFF	TRBJ2-1	-	TRBV7-2	many
TGTGCCTGGACCAGAGACTCCTCTGGGGCCAACGTCCTGACTTTC	CAWTRDSSGANVLTF	TRBJ2-6	-	TRBV30	few
TGTGCCAGCAGGACGGGACTCGGGGGCTACACCTTC	CASRTGLGGYTF	TRBJ1-2	-	TRBV28	many
TGTGCCAGCAGCACGGGGACAGGGCTAGATGAGCAGTTCTTC	CASSTGTGLDEQFF	TRBJ2-1	TRBD1	TRBV5-5	many
TGTGCCAGCAGCTTAGAACCGGCCCGGTATGGCTACACCTTC	CASSLEPARYGYTF	TRBJ1-2	-	TRBV7-9	-
TGTGCCTGCAGTGACCCGACACCCTCTGGGGCCAACGTCCTGACTTTC	CACSDPTPSGANVLTF	TRBJ2-6	-	TRBV2	-
TGTGCCAGCAGCTTAGGAGAACTAGCGGCCACAGATACGCAGTATTTT	CASSLGELAATDTQYF	TRBJ2-3	TRBD2	TRBV7-9	many
TGCAGCGTTGAAAAGCGACAGGTGGGGACTGAAGCTTTCTTT	CSVEKRQVGTEAFF	TRBJ1-1	-	TRBV29-1	few
TGTGCCATCAGTGAAGGGTCTGGGGGCAGGGAGACCCAGTACTTC	CAISEGSGGRETQYF	TRBJ2-5	-	TRBV10-3	many
TGCGCCAGCAGCTTGGGTAGCGGGGAGACCGAGCAGTACTTC	CASSLGSGETEQYF	TRBJ2-7	TRBD2	TRBV5-1	many
TGTGCCAGCAGACCAACAGGGGGACTTGGGGGCTATGGCTACACCTTC	CASRPTGGLGGYGYTF	TRBJ1-2	TRBD1	TRBV6-5	many
TGCAGTGCTAGAGATAGGACTAGCGGGAGCTCCTACAATGAGCAGTTCTTC	CSARDRTSGSSYNEQFF	TRBJ2-1	TRBD2	TRBV20-1	many
TGTGCCACCAAGACAGTTAAGGGTGAAGCTTTCTTT	CATKTVKGEAFF	TRBJ1-1	-	TRBV28	-
TGTGCCAGCAGCCCAAAGGCCAGGCCTTACAATGAGCAGTACTTC	CASSPKARPYNEQYF	TRBJ2-5	-	TRBV12-3/TRBV12-4	-
TGTGCCAGCAGCTTTCTTAGCGGGAGGGCATACAATGAGCAGTTCTTC	CASSFLSGRAYNEQFF	TRBJ2-1	TRBD2	TRBV7-2	-
TGTGCCAGCACGATAGTTTCAACTAATGAAAAACTGTTTTTT	CASTIVSTNEKLFF	TRBJ1-4	-	TRBV6-1	-
TGCGCCAGCAGCTTGAACAGAGCCCAAGAGACCCAGTACTTC	CASSLNRAQETQYF	TRBJ2-5	-	TRBV5-1	many
TGTGCCAGCAGTTCCGTGGGCACTGAAGCTTTCTTT	CASSSVGTEAFF	TRBJ1-1	-	TRBV12-3/TRBV12-4	few
TGCGCCAGCAGCTTGGAGGGGGGGGGACGGACTGAAGCTTTCTTT	CASSLEGGGRTEAFF	TRBJ1-1	-	TRBV5-1	few
TGCGCCAGCAGCTGGGGTCAGTTGAACACTGAAGCTTTCTTT	CASSWGQLNTEAFF	TRBJ1-1	-	TRBV5-1	-
TGTGCCAGCAGCTTAAAGACAGGGGTTGATTCACCCCCCCACTTT	CASSLKTGVDSPPHF	TRBJ1-6	TRBD1	TRBV7-6	few
TGTGCCTGCAGCCAAGATTTCGGCAGATACTATGGCTACACCTTC	CACSQDFGRYYGYTF	TRBJ1-2	-	TRBV3-1	-
TGCAGTGCTAGAGTGGCGAAGAGTGAGCAGTTCTTC	CSARVAKSEQFF	TRBJ2-1	-	TRBV20-1	many
TGCGCCAGCAGCCGACAGGGGCTTGACACAGATACGCAGTATTTT	CASSRQGLDTDTQYF	TRBJ2-3	TRBD1	TRBV5-1	many
TGTGCCAGCAGTACTGGACAGAGCAATCAGCCCCAGCATTTT	CASSTGQSNQPQHF	TRBJ1-5	-	TRBV12-3/TRBV12-4	many
TGTGCCAGCAGACGAGCGGCTAGCACAGATACGCAGTATTTT	CASRRAASTDTQYF	TRBJ2-3	-	TRBV12-3/TRBV12-4	-
TGTGCCAGCAGTTACCCTCAGGCGGCTGGAATGGGCTACGAGCAGTACTTC	CASSYPQAAGMGYEQYF	TRBJ2-7	-	TRBV6-6	many
TGTGCCAGCAGCCTGGGGTCGCGGGGGGTGGAGTATGGCCACACCTTC	CASSLGSRGVEYGHTF	TRBJ1-2	-	TRBV3-1	-